These 18 T cell receptor beta chains were sequenced from one sample in a study of T cell clones after liver transplantation. Sequencing used immunoSEQ multiplex PCR; TCRdb keeps in-frame clones, though not all of them. The table records over 100,000 clones, 82% of them present only once. The sample in question was CD4+ T cells from blood, obtained before liver transplant. Receptor source: a human donor who received a liver transplant.

A few counts support this clone. The chain has TRBV19 and TRBJ1-5, with D maybe TRBD1 (6 bases). This CDR3 is 14 amino acids long. V was cut by 7 bases and J by 2 bases, with 12 bases left in between. Germline CDR1 and CDR2: LNHDA and SQIVND (reference sequence). DNA of the CDR3: TGTGCCAGTAAGCCCAACAGGGGCAATCAGCCCCAGCATTTT. This gives the protein CASKPNRGNQPQHF.

The chain uses TRBV6-1 and TRBJ2-3, with D possibly being TRBD1 (5 bases). The CDR3 runs 16 residues. Germline-derived CDR1 and CDR2 are MNHNS and SASEGT. Deletions cut 4 bases from V and 0 bases from J, with 14 bases between. For the CDR3, the DNA is TGTGCCAGCAGTGGTAGCAGGGTCTCTAGCACAGATACGCAGTATTTT. It yields the protein CASSGSRVSSTDTQYF.

V usage is TRBV10-1 and J usage is TRBJ2-1; D tentatively reads TRBD1 or TRBD2 (5 bases each). Germline V gives CDR1 WNHNN, CDR2 SYGVQD (reference sequence). V was shortened by 6 bases and J by 9 bases, with 12 bases between the two germline ends. CDR3 length: 12 residues. The CDR3 nucleotides are TGCGCCAGCAGCCTCAGTGGGACTGAGCAGTTCTTC. The encoded protein is CASSLSGTEQFF.

V is TRBV7-2 and J is TRBJ1-2; D is uncertain. Trimming stripped 1 base from V and 1 base from J, with 16 bases between. CDR1 is SGHTA, CDR2 FQGNSA, per germline. There are 17 residues in the CDR3. The CDR3 coding sequence is TGTGCCAGCAGCTTAGTTCAGGCTCACGCTCTTAACTATGGCTACACCTTC. It translates to CASSLVQAHALNYGYTF.

This clone was detected only once. The CDR3 DNA reads TGTGCCAGTAGTCCGCGGACAGGGGCCGTATTAGGTTTTGGCTACACCTTC. Its translation is CASSPRTGAVLGFGYTF. The V and J genes are TRBV19 and TRBJ1-2; 9 bases align to TRBD1. The CDR3 loop spans 17 amino acids. V lost 5 bases and J lost 7; bases outside the gene matches: 17. Germline CDR1 is LNHDA and CDR2 is SQIVND (reference sequence).

The chain carries TRBV18 and TRBJ2-4; D remains unclear. Trimming left V 3 bases short and J 2 bases short, with 14 bases between. Germline V gene sequence: CDR1 KGHSH, CDR2 LQKENI. The CDR3 extends over 16 amino acids. In nucleotides, the CDR3 is TGTGCCAGCTCACCGTCTAGAGTGGAAACCAAAAACATTCAGTACTTC. This encodes CASSPSRVETKNIQYF.

J is TRBJ1-5 and V is TRBV30; maybe TRBD1 (5 bases). CDR3 size: 13 residues. CDR1 is GTSNPN and CDR2 is SVGIG in the germline V gene (reference sequence). Between the trimmed V and J ends, which lost 2 bases and 4 bases, there was a span of 9 bases. This CDR3 reads CAWSTGGNQPQHF. The CDR3 DNA is TGTGCCTGGAGTACCGGGGGGAATCAGCCCCAGCATTTT.

The chain employs TRBV7-2 and TRBJ1-1; D gene ambiguous. This CDR3 is built from 13 residues. Germline values: CDR1 SGHTA, CDR2 FQGNSA. Trimming stripped 3 bases from V and 2 bases from J, with 7 bases between. The CDR3 coding sequence is TGTGCCAGCAGCTTCGGGAGCAACACTGAAGCTTTCTTT. It translates to CASSFGSNTEAFF.

The chain couples TRBV28 to TRBJ1-5, with 9 positions matching TRBD1. The CDR3 is made up of 15 amino acids. V shed 6 bases, J shed 4 bases, and the junction held 7 bases outside the gene matches. CDR1 is MDHEN, CDR2 SYDVKM, per germline. DNA of the CDR3: TGTGCCAGCAGCCCCGGGGACAGGGATAATCAGCCCCAGCATTTT. Protein product: CASSPGDRDNQPQHF.

The rearrangement links TRBV30 to TRBJ2-5; 11 bases map to TRBD2. The CDR3 is 17 residues long. Germline V gene sequence: CDR1 GTSNPN, CDR2 SVGIG (reference sequence). V trimming: 2 bases; J trimming: 2 bases; junction bases outside the gene matches: 10. CDR3 region: CAWSPIGLAGLQETQYF. The CDR3 nucleotides read TGTGCCTGGAGTCCAATAGGACTAGCGGGCCTACAAGAGACCCAGTACTTC.

The genes are TRBV9 and TRBJ2-3; no clear D gene. V shed 3 bases and J shed 6 bases, with 14 bases lying between them. The CDR3 has 14 residues. Per germline, CDR1 SGDLS and CDR2 YYNGEE. The CDR3 is CASSAMSSQDTQYF. CDR3 nucleotides: TGTGCCAGCAGCGCAATGTCCAGCCAGGATACGCAGTATTTT.

This clone has just a few counts. V usage is TRBV5-1 and J usage is TRBJ2-1; TRBD1 agrees at 9 bases. Germline lookup yields CDR1 SGHRS and CDR2 YFSETQ. The CDR3 runs 15 residues. V was pared by 0 bases and J by 8 bases, with 6 bases of the junction left unmatched. This chain's CDR3 is CASSLVTGGFDEQFF. The CDR3 DNA reads as TGCGCCAGCAGCTTGGTGACAGGGGGTTTCGATGAGCAGTTCTTC.

The chain joins TRBV29-1 to TRBJ2-2; D gene ambiguous. V dropped 6 bases and J dropped 8 bases, with 19 bases sitting between them. From germline, CDR1 is SQVTM and CDR2 ANQGSEA. The CDR3 contains 14 residues. CDR3 in DNA: TGCAGCGTCAACCGCGACACCTTCGGTGGGGAGCTGTTTTTT. Translating it yields CSVNRDTFGGELFF.

V usage is TRBV4-1 and J usage is TRBJ2-2, with D unclear. The length of the CDR3 is 14 residues. V dropped 6 bases and J dropped 7 bases, with 15 bases sitting between them. The V gene's germline CDR1 is MGHRA and CDR2 YSYEKL. The DNA for the CDR3 is TGCGCCAGCAGTTATTCCCCGGTGGACGGGGAGCTGTTTTTT. Encoded protein: CASSYSPVDGELFF.

This chain links TRBV18 with TRBJ2-1; 7 bases line up with TRBD2. The CDR3 extends over 16 amino acids. Trimming at V came to 2 bases and at J to 1 base, leaving 5 bases not matched to a gene. Germline V gives CDR1 KGHSH, CDR2 LQKENI. The CDR3 DNA follows: TGTGCCAGCTCACCAGGGCGGGAGCGATCCTACAATGAGCAGTTCTTC. This sequence encodes CASSPGRERSYNEQFF.

The CDR3 loop reads CASSLVPSGGRETQYF. CDR3 nucleotide sequence: TGTGCCAGCAGCTTAGTCCCCTCGGGGGGGCGAGAGACCCAGTACTTC. The rearrangement uses TRBV11-2 and TRBJ2-5; 8 nucleotides align to TRBD2. CDR1 SGHAT and CDR2 FQNNGV come from the germline V gene. With 1 base clipped from V and 4 bases from J, the junction kept 8 bases outside the gene matches. The CDR3 sequence is 16 residues long.

This chain joins TRBV6-1 and TRBJ2-1; possible D gene TRBD2, 5 bases. Germline CDR1 reads MNHNS; CDR2 reads SASEGT. V was clipped by 3 bases and J by 6 bases, with 12 bases between them. The CDR3 sequence is 14 residues long. CDR3 loop: CASSDRGGFNEQFF. CDR3 nucleotide sequence: TGTGCCAGCAGTGACCGTGGAGGTTTCAATGAGCAGTTCTTC.

The chain uses TRBV10-2 and TRBJ2-6; the D call may be TRBD1 or TRBD2 (5 bases each). CDR1 is WSHSY and CDR2 is SAAADI in the germline V gene. Trimming left V 7 bases short and J 0 bases short, with 10 bases between. The CDR3 length is 15 residues. CDR3 bases: TGCGCCAGCACCCCGGGGCGCTCTGGGGCCAACGTCCTGACTTTC. This encodes CASTPGRSGANVLTF.